These 6 T cell receptor beta chains share one sample of origin, sequenced in a study of T cell responses to AZD1222 COVID-19 vaccine. Clones were read by immunoSEQ multiplex PCR, and TCRdb kept only the in-frame ones, dropping some. The data show 68,000 or so clones, with 88% seen just once and around 8% held by the top ten. This specimen was peripheral blood, taken on day 0 of AZD1222 vaccination. The source is an adult in good health.

The chain carries TRBV19 and TRBJ1-2; no firm D call. This CDR3 is built from 15 residues. Per germline, CDR1 LNHDA and CDR2 SQIVND (reference sequence). The V end was cut by 4 bases, the J end by 2 bases, with 14 bases between. The CDR3 nucleotides are TGTGCCAGTAGTAAGACGTTCGGACCGAACTATGGCTACACCTTC. Its protein product is CASSKTFGPNYGYTF.

V is TRBV18 and J is TRBJ1-1; D possibly corresponds to TRBD1 (6 bases). This CDR3 has 12 residues. Germline CDR1 is KGHSH and CDR2 is LQKENI. Trimming stripped 1 base from V and 6 bases from J, with 6 bases between. CDR3 sequence (DNA): TGTGCCAGCTCACCACAGGGGGCTGAAGCTTTCTTT. Protein product: CASSPQGAEAFF.

The rearrangement links TRBV6-5 to TRBJ1-1; D might be TRBD1 (5 bases). CDR1 and CDR2 from the germline V gene are MNHEY and SVGAGI. The CDR3 is made up of 13 amino acids. The germline V and J ends were trimmed by 8 bases and 4 bases, with 14 bases remaining between them. As DNA, the CDR3 is TGTGCCAGCTTTAAAACCAGGGTCACTGAAGCTTTCTTT. Translation gives CASFKTRVTEAFF.

The V and J genes are TRBV6-5 and TRBJ1-2; D is unclear. CDR1 and CDR2 (germline): MNHEY, SVGAGI. The CDR3 has 11 amino acids. V was cut by 6 bases and J by 4 bases, with 6 bases left in between. The CDR3 region is CASSSVYGYTF. DNA of the CDR3: TGTGCCAGCAGCAGTGTCTATGGCTACACCTTC.

The chain has TRBV28 and TRBJ2-1; 8 positions match TRBD1. J lost 3 bases, V lost 7 bases, and 8 bases had no gene match. CDR1 and CDR2 from the germline V gene are MDHEN and SYDVKM. This CDR3 comprises 15 residues. The CDR3 sequence is CASTYGQGFYNEQFF. The CDR3 DNA is TGTGCCAGCACTTACGGACAGGGTTTCTACAATGAGCAGTTCTTC.

The rearrangement uses TRBV2 and TRBJ1-5, with unresolved D. The CDR3 spans 15 residues. CDR1 and CDR2 (germline): SNHLY, FYNNEI. The germline V and J ends were trimmed by 1 base and 0 bases, with 7 bases remaining between them. DNA of the CDR3: TGTGCCAGCAGTGAAGGGGTATATAGCAATCAGCCCCAGCATTTT. The encoded protein is CASSEGVYSNQPQHF. Together with reference TRBV2 and TRBJ1-5, the CDR3 gives the full variable domain: EPEVTQTPSHQVTQMGQEVILRCVPISNHLYFYWYRQILGQKVEFLVSFYNNEISEKSEIFDDQFSVERPDGSNFTLKIRSTKLEDSAMYFCASSEGVYSNQPQHFGDGTRLSIL.